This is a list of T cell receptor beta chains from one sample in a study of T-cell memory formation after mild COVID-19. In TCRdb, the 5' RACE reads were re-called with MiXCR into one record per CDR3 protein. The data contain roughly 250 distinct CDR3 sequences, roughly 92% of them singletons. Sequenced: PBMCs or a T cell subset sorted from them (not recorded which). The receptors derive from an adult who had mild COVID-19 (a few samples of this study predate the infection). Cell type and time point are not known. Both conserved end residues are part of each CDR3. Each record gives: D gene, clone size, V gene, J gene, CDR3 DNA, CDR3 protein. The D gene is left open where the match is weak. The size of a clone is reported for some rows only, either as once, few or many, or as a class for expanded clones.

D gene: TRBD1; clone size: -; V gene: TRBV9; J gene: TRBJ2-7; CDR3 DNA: TGTGCCAGCAGCCTAAGACAGGGTGGTGGCTCCTACGAGCAGTACTTC; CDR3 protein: CASSLRQGGGSYEQYF
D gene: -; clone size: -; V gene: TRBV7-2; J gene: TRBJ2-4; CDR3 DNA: TGTGCCAGCAGCTCCCACTGGACTTCCCATTCGGCCAAAAACATTCAGTACTTC; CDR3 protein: CASSSHWTSHSAKNIQYF
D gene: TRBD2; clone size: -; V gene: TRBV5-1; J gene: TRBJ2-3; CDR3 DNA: TGCGCCAGCAGCATTGGGACTAGCGGGCCCACAGATACGCAGTATTTT; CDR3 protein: CASSIGTSGPTDTQYF
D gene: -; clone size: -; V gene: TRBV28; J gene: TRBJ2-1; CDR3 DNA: TGTGCCAGCAGCCCCCAATATTCGGACAGATACAATGAGCAGTTCTTC; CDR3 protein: CASSPQYSDRYNEQFF
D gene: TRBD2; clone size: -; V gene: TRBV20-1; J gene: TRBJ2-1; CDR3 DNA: TGCAGTGCTAGAGAACCGGGACTAGCCTACAATGAGCAGTTCTTC; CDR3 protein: CSAREPGLAYNEQFF
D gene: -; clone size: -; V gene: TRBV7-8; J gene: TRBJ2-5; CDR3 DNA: TGTGCCAGCAGCTTCGGAATCCAAGAGACCCAGTACTTC; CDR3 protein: CASSFGIQETQYF
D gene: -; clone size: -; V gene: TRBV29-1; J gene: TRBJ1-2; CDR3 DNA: TGCAGCGTCATCGGGGACACAAACTATGGCTACACCTTC; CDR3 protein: CSVIGDTNYGYTF
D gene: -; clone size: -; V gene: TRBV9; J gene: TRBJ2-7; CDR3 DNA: TGTGCCAGCAGCGTTCGCCCGGGACTCCCTTGGGGAGAGCAGTACTTC; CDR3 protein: CASSVRPGLPWGEQYF
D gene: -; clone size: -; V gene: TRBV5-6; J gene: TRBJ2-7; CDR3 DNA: TGTGCCAGCAGCCGGGGGACAGAGTACGAGCAGTACTTC; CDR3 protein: CASSRGTEYEQYF
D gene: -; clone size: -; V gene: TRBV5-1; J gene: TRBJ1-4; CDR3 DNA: TGCGCCAGCCCCATGGACCACCAGGGGTATAAGGAAAAACTGTTTTTT; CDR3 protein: CASPMDHQGYKEKLFF
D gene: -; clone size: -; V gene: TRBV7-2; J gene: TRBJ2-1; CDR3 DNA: TGTGCCAGCAGCCGATATGCCGGGAGCGCCATGGGTGAGCAGTTCTTC; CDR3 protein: CASSRYAGSAMGEQFF
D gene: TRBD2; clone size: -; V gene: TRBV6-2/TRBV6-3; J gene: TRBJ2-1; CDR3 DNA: TGTGCCAGCAGTTCCATTAGCGGGATGGGCAATGAGCAGTTCTTC; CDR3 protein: CASSSISGMGNEQFF
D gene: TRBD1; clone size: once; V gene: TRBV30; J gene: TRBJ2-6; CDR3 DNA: TGTGCCTGGAAACAGGGGACCGGGGCCAACGTCCTGACTTTC; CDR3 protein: CAWKQGTGANVLTF
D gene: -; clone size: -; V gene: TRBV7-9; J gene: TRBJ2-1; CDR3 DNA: TGTGCCAGCAGCTCCCCCCGAGGGGGTTACAATGAGCAGTTCTTC; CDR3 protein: CASSSPRGGYNEQFF
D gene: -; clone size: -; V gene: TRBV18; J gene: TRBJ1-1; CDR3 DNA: TGTGCCAGCTCACCACGCGGTAGTAAGGAAACCAGTGGCTCTAGGTTGACCTTT; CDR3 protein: CASSPRGSKETSGSRLTF
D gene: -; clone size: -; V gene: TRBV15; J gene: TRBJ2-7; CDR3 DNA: TGTGCCACCAGCAGACAAAAGCTTCAGGGAGAGTACTTC; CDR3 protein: CATSRQKLQGEYF
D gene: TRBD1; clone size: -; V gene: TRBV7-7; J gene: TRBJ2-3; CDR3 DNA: TGTGCTAGCAGCCTAAGGGACAGAGATACGCAGTATTTT; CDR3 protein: CASSLRDRDTQYF
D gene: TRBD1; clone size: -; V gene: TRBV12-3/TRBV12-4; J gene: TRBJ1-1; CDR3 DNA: TGTGCCAGCAGTTTCGGACAGGGCAACACTGAAGCTTTCTTT; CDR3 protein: CASSFGQGNTEAFF
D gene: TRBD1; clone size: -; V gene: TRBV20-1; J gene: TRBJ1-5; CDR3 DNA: TGCAGTGCTAGGGCCGGGACAGATAGCAATCAGCCCCAGCATTTT; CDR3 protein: CSARAGTDSNQPQHF
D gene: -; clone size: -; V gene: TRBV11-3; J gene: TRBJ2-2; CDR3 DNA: TGTGCCAGCAGCCCAAATGGAGGGGTCGGCACCGGGGAGCTGTTTTTT; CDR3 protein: CASSPNGGVGTGELFF
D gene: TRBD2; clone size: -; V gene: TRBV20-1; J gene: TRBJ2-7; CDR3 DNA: TGCAGTGCTAAACCTGGGGTAGCGGGAGTGTACGAGCAGTACTTC; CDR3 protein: CSAKPGVAGVYEQYF
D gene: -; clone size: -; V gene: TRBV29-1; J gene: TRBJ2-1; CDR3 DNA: TGCAGCGTTGTATCGGACAATGAGCAGTTCTTC; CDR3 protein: CSVVSDNEQFF
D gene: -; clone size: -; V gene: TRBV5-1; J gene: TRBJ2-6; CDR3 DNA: TGCGCCAGCAGCTTGGACGCTTTGATTTCTGGGGCCAACGTCCTGACTTTC; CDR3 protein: CASSLDALISGANVLTF
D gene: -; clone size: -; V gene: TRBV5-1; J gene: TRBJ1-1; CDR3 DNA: TGCGCCAGCAGCATAGGGGGAACTGAAGCTTTCTTT; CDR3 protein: CASSIGGTEAFF
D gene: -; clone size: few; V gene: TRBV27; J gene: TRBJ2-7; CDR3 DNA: TGTGCCAGCAGTCGCCCCCGGGCAGGGGTGGACGAGCAGTACTTC; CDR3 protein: CASSRPRAGVDEQYF
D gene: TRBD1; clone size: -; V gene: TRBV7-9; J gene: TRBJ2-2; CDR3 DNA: TGTGCCAGCAGCTTCGGGACAGGGGCCACCGGGGAGCTGTTTTTT; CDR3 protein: CASSFGTGATGELFF
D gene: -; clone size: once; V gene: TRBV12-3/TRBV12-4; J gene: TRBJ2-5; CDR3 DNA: TGTGCCAGCAGAGATAGCGTTCTAGGGTCCCAGTACTTC; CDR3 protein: CASRDSVLGSQYF
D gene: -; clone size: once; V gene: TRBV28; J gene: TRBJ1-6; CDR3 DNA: TGTGCCAGCAGGAGTGGGTATAATTCACCCCTCCACTTT; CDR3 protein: CASRSGYNSPLHF
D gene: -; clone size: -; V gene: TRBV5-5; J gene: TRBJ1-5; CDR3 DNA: TGTGCCAGCAGCTTGCGAACAGTCAGCAATCAGCCCCAGCATTTT; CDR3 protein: CASSLRTVSNQPQHF
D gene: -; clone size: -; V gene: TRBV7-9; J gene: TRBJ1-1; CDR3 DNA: TGTGCCAGCAGCCGTCGCGGGGACACTGAAGCTTTCTTT; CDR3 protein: CASSRRGDTEAFF
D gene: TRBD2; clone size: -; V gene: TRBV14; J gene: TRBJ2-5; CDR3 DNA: TGTGCCAGCAGCCAAGTCTTGAGCGGGAGGGCCGGGATAGAGACCAAGTACTTC; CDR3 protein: CASSQVLSGRAGIETKYF
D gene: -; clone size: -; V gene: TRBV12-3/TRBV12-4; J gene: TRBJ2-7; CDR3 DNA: TGTGCCAGCAGTTTTTGGACACCCTACGAGCAGTACTTC; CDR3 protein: CASSFWTPYEQYF
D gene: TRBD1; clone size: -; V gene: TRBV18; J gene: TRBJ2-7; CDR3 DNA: TGTGCCAGCTCATCAACAGGGGTTAGCGAGCAGTACTTC; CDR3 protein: CASSSTGVSEQYF
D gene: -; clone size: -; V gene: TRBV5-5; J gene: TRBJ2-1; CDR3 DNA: TGTGCCAGCAGCCAGGACATGTACAATGAGCAGTTCTTC; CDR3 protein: CASSQDMYNEQFF
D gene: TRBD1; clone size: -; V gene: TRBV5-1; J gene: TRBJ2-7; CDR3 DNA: TGCGCCAGCAGCCCCCGCGCAGGGGGCTACGAGCAGTACTTC; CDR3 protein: CASSPRAGGYEQYF
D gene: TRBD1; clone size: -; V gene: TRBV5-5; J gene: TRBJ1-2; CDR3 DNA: TGTGCCAGCAACCAACAGGGGGTCTATGGCTACACCTTC; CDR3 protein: CASNQQGVYGYTF
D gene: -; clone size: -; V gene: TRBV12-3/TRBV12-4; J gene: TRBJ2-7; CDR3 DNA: TGTGCCAGCACTGGGGACGGCTACGAGCAGTACTTC; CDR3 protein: CASTGDGYEQYF
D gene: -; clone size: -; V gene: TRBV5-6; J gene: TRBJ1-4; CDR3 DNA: TGTGCCAGCAGCTTTGGACGGCGTTGGAATGAAAAACTGTTTTTT; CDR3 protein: CASSFGRRWNEKLFF
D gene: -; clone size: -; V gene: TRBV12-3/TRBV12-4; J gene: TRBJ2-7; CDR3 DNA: TGTGCCAGCAGTCCGCTCACTTATATCCACTCCTACGAGCAGTACTTC; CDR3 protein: CASSPLTYIHSYEQYF
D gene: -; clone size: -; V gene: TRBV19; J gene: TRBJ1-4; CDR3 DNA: TGTGCCAGTAGTATGGGCGGACACGTTGGGCTACACGAAAAACTGTTTTTT; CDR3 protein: CASSMGGHVGLHEKLFF
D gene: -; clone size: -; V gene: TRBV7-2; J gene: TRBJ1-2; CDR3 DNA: TGTGCCAGCAGCTCGTACACAGGTAGTCAGGCTCTGGGCTACACCTTC; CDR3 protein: CASSSYTGSQALGYTF